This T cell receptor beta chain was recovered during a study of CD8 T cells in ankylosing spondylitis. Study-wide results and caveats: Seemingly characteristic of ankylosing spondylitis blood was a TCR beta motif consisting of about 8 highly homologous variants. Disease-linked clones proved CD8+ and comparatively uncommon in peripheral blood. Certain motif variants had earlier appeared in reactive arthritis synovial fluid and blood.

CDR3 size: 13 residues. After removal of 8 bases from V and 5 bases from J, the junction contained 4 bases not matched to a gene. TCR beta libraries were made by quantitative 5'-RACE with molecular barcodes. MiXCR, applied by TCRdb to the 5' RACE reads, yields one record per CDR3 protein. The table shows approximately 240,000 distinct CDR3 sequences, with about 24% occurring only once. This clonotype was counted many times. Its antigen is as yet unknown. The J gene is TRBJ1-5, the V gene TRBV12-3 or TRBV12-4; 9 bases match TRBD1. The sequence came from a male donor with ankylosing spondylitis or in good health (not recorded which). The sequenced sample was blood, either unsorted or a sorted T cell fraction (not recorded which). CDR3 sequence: CASARTGDQPQHF. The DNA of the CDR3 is TGTGCCAGCGCGAGGACAGGGGATCAGCCCCAGCATTTT.